This entry concerns a single T cell receptor beta chain. The antigen is undetermined. Using its own MiXCR run on the reads, TCRdb lists one record per CDR3 protein. This sample has around 450,000 distinct CDR3 sequences; roughly a third occur once, and the top ten carry roughly 15%. This sample was included in a study of T cell repertoires in cytomegalovirus infection. Across the whole study: Signatures in public TCR beta sequences pointed to both CMV infection and matching HLA type.

Germline values: CDR1 MDHEN, CDR2 SYDVKM. V was pared by 8 bases and J by 4 bases, with 5 bases of the junction left unmatched. This CDR3 spans 13 amino acids. The study, taken as a whole, reports: CMV-specific TCR beta clonotypes restricted by HLA-C were the ones dominating the ex vivo response. Carriers of CMV and the relevant HLA type were discriminated by public TCR beta frequency.

Sequencing was carried out using PBMCs. The J gene is TRBJ2-3, the V gene TRBV28, with 8 bases lining up with TRBD2. The origin of this receptor is a human donor in good health (CMV status not recorded). Some clones in this sample may be carry-over from other donors' samples. The CDR3, as DNA: TGTGCCAGCGGGGTAGCGGGGCCAGATACGCAGTATTTT. Translated: CASGVAGPDTQYF.